This TCR beta chain was captured by sequencing in a study of CD8+ T cells in alopecia areata. General observations from the study: Researchers report lesional scalp, most notably alopecia totalis/universalis, outstripped normal scalp in clonality.

cDNA prepared by RNA extraction and subsequent reverse transcription served as the template for sequencing. Clones were sequenced by immunoSEQ multiplex PCR, and TCRdb holds only the in-frame ones, with some missing. The sample lists around 190,000 clones, roughly three fifths occurring once. It was from PBMCs that CD4+ and CD8+ T cells were sorted. About this clone itself: Antigen unknown.

The source material was CD8+ T cells sorted from blood. The source of this sequence is a human donor in good health.

The CDR3 is CSVEGDRNTEAFF. Written as DNA, the CDR3 is TGCAGCGTTGAAGGGGACAGGAACACTGAAGCTTTCTTT. The J gene is TRBJ1-1, the V gene TRBV29-1; TRBD1 matches at 7 bases. The CDR3 is 13 amino acids. With V trimmed by 1 base and J by 1 base, 0 bases remained unmatched. Germline CDR1 reads SQVTM; CDR2 reads ANQGSEA.